This T cell receptor (beta chain) appears in the sequencing data of a study of blood T cell repertoires in COVID-19. The overall study: The study drew acute and convalescent COVID-19 samples from the United States, Italy and Spain. Sources were T cells, B-cell-depleted T cells, or PBMCs; the material itself was cDNA or gDNA.

Some clones are missing from TCRdb's copy, which holds only in-frame ones; the method was immunoSEQ multiplex PCR. This repertoire shows under 250,000 clones, 70% to 90% found once; its top ten account for approximately 1.7%. Before being deemed recovered, Cohort 3 donors had two negative PCRs, clearance, or symptom resolution. Sequenced: PBMCs or T cells enriched from blood (not recorded which). The sequence derives from a man in his forties who had recovered from COVID-19.

The CDR3 DNA is TGTGCCAGCAGCCTAAATCTTCCAAATCAGCCCCAGCATTTT. It translates to CASSLNLPNQPQHF. The rearrangement links TRBV7-2 to TRBJ1-5; D remains ambiguous. CDR1 is SGHTA, CDR2 FQGNSA, per germline. The V end was cut by 5 bases, the J end by 4 bases, with 12 bases between. The CDR3 has 14 residues.